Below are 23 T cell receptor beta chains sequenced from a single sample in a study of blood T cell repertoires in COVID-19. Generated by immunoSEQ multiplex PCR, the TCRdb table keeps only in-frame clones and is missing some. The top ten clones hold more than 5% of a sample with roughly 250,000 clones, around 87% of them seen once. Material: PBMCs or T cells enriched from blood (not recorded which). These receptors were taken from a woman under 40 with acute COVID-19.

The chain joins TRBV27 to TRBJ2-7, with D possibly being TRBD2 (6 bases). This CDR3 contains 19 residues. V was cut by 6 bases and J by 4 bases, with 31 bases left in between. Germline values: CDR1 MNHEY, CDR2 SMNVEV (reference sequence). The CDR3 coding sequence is TGTGCCAGCAGCCTAGACAGCCGACTGCGGGGAGCTGGTGGATACGAGCAGTACTTC. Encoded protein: CASSLDSRLRGAGGYEQYF.

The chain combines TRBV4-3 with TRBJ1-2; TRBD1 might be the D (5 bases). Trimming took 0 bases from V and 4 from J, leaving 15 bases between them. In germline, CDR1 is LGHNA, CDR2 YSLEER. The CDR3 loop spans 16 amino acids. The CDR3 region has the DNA TGCGCCAGCAGCCAAGATGTAGCGGGGGATGGCTATGGCTACACCTTC. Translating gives CASSQDVAGDGYGYTF.

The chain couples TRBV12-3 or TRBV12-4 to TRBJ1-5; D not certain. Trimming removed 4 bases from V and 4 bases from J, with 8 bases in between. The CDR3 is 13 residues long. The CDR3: CASSYQINQPQHF. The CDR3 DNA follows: TGTGCCAGCAGTTATCAGATAAATCAGCCCCAGCATTTT.

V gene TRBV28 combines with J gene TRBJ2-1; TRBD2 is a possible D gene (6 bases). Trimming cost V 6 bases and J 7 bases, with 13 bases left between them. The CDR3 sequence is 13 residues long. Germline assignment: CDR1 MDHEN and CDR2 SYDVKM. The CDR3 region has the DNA TGTGCCAGCAGCGGGAGCGTAGGGAATGAGCAGTTCTTC. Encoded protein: CASSGSVGNEQFF.

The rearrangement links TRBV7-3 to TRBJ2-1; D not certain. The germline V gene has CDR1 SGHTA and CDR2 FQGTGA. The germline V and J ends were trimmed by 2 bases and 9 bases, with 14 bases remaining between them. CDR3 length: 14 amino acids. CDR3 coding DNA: TGTGCCAGCAGCTTATCCCCAGGCAATCGTGAGCAGTTCTTC. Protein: CASSLSPGNREQFF. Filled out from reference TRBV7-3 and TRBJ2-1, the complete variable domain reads GAGVSQTPSNKVTEKGKYVELRCDPISGHTALYWYRQSLGQGPEFLIYFQGTGAADDSGLPNDRFFAVRPEGSVSTLKIQRTERGDSAVYLCASSLSPGNREQFFGPGTRLTVL.

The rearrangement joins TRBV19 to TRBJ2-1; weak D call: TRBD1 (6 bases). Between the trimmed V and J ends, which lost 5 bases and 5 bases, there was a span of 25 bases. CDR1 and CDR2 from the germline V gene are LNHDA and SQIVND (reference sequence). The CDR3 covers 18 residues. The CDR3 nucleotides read TGTGCCAGTAGTGCCGGGACAATTCCCCTCCTTATACACAATGAGCAGTTCTTC. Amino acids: CASSAGTIPLLIHNEQFF.

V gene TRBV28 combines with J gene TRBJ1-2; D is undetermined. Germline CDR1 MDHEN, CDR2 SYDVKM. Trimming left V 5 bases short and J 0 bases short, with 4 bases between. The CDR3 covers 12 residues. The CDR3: CASSKPNYGYTF. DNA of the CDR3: TGTGCCAGCAGTAAGCCTAACTATGGCTACACCTTC.

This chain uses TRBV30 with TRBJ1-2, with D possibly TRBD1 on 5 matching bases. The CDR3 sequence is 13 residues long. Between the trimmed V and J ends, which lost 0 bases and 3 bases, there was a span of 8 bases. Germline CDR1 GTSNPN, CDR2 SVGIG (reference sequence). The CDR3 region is CAWSVGGYYGYTF. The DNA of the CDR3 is TGTGCCTGGAGTGTCGGGGGGTACTATGGCTACACCTTC.

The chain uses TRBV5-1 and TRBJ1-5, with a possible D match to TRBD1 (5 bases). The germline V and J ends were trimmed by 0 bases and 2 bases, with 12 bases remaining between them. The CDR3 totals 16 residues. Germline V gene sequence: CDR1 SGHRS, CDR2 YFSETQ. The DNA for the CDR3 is TGCGCCAGCAGCTTGGCGGGGGATGGGGGCAATCAGCCCCAGCATTTT. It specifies CASSLAGDGGNQPQHF.

The CDR3 reads CASSPGPGIDYGYTF. The CDR3, as DNA: TGTGCCAGCAGCCCAGGTCCGGGGATCGACTATGGCTACACCTTC. This chain links TRBV7-8 with TRBJ1-2; D ambiguous. Germline values: CDR1 SGHVS, CDR2 FQNEAQ. V was shortened by 5 bases and J by 3 bases, with 16 bases between the two germline ends. The CDR3 spans 15 residues.

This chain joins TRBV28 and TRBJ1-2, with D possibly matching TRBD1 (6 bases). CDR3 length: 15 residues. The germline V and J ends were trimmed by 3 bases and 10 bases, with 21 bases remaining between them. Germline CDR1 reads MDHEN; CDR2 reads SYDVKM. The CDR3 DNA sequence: TGTGCCAGCAGTTTCGAGCCCCACAGGGCCGTAGTCTACACCTTC. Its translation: CASSFEPHRAVVYTF.

The chain's CDR3 is CASSPRQREGQNSGANVLTF. CDR3 nucleotide sequence: TGTGCCAGCTCACCACGCCAGCGGGAGGGCCAAAACTCTGGGGCCAACGTCCTGACTTTC. This chain joins TRBV18 and TRBJ2-6, with TRBD2 matching over 10 bases. J lost 0 bases, V lost 1 base, and 9 bases had no gene match. Germline V lookup: CDR1 KGHSH, CDR2 LQKENI. The CDR3 is 20 amino acids.

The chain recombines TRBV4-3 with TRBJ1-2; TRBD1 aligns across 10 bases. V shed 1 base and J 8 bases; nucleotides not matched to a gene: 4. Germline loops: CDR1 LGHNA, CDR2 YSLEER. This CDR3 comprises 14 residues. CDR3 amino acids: CASSQGQGAGGYTF. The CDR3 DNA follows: TGCGCCAGCAGCCAAGGACAGGGGGCGGGCGGCTACACCTTC.

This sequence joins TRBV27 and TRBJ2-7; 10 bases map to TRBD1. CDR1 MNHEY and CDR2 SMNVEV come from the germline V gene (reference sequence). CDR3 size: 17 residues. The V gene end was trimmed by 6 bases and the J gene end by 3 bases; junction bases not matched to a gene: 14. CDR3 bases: TGTGCCAGCAGCCAGGGACAGGGGATTGGGCCCCACTACGAGCAGTACTTC. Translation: CASSQGQGIGPHYEQYF.

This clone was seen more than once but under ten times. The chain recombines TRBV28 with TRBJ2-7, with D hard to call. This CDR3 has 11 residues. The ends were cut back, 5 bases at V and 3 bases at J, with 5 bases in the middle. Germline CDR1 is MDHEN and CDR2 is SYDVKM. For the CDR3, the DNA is TGTGCCAGCAGTATCAACTACGAGCAGTACTTC. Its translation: CASSINYEQYF.

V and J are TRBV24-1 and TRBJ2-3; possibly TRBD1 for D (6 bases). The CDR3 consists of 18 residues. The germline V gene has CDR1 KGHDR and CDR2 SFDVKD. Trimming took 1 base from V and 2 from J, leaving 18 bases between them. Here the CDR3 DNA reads TGTGCCACCAGTGATTTCACCCCGCGGGCAGGGGTCACAGATACGCAGTATTTT. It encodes CATSDFTPRAGVTDTQYF.

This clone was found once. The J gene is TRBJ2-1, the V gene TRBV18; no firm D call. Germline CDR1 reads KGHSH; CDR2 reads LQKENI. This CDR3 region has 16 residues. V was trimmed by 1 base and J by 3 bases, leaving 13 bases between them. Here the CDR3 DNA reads TGTGCCAGCTCACCACGGGCCCGTTCCGTCTACAATGAGCAGTTCTTC. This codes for CASSPRARSVYNEQFF.

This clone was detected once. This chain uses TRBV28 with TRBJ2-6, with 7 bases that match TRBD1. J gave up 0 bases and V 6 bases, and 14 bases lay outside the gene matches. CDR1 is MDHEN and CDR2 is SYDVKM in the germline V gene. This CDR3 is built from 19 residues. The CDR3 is CASSPGPGQFPSGANVLTF. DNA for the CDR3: TGTGCCAGCAGCCCGGGGCCGGGACAGTTTCCCTCTGGGGCCAACGTCCTGACTTTC. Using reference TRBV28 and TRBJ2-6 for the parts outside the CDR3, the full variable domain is DVKVTQSSRYLVKRTGEKVFLECVQDMDHENMFWYRQDPGLGLRLIYFSYDVKMKEKGDIPEGYSVSREKKERFSLILESASTNQTSMYLCASSPGPGQFPSGANVLTFGAGSRLTVL.

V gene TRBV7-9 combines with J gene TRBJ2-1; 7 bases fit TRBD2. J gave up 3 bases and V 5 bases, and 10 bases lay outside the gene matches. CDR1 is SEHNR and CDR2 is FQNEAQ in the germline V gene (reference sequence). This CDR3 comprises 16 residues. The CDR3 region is CASSPGLEINYNEQFF. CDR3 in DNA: TGTGCCAGCAGCCCCGGACTAGAGATCAACTACAATGAGCAGTTCTTC.

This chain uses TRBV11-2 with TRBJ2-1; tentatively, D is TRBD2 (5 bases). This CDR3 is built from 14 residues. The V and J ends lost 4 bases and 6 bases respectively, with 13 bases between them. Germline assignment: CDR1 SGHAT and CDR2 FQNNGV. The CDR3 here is CASSSTRGTNEQFF. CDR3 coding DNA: TGTGCCAGCAGCTCCACTCGGGGTACCAATGAGCAGTTCTTC.

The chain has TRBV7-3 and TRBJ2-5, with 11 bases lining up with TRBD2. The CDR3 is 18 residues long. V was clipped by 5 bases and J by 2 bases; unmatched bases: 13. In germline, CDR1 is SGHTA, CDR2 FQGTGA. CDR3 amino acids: CASSPRASGGRWQETQYF. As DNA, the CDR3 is TGTGCCAGCAGCCCCAGGGCTAGCGGGGGGAGGTGGCAAGAGACCCAGTACTTC.

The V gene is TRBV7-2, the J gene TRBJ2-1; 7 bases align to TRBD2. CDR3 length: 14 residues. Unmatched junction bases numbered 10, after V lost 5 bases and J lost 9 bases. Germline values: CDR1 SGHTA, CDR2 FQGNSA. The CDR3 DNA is TGTGCCAGCAGCCTTTTGGCGGGAGAGGGTGAGCAGTTCTTC. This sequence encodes CASSLLAGEGEQFF.

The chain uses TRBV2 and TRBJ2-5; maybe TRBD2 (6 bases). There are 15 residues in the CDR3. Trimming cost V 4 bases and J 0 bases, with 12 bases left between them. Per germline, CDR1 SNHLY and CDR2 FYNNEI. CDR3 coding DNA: TGTGCCAGCAGTGGGGGACTTACGTACCAAGAGACCCAGTACTTC. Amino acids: CASSGGLTYQETQYF.